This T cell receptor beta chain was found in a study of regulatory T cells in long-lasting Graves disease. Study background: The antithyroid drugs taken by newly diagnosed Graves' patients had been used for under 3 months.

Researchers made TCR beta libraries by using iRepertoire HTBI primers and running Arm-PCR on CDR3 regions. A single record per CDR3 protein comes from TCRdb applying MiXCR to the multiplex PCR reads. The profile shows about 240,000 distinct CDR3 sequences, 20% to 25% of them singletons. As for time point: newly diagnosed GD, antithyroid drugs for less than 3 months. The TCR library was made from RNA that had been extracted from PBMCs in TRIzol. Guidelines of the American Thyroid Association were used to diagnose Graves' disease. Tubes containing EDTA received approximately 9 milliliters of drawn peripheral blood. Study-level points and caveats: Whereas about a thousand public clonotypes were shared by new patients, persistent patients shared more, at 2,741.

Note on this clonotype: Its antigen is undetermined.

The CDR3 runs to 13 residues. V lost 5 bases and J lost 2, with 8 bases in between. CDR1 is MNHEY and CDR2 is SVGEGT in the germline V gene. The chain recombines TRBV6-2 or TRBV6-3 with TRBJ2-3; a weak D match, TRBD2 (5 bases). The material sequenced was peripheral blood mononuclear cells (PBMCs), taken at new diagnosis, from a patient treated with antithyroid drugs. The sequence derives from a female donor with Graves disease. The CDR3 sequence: CASSDGVTDTQYF. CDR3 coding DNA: TGTGCCAGCAGTGACGGGGTCACAGATACGCAGTATTTT.